The rows below give T cell receptor beta chains drawn from one sample of a study of cytomegalovirus exposure and HLA in healthy donors. Profiled with immunoSEQ multiplex PCR; TCRdb holds only in-frame clones, not every one. The table includes 150,000 to 200,000 clones, around four fifths detected once. Material for sequencing was PBMCs. Receptors originate from a man between 18 and 29 years old in good health and CMV-seronegative. Each CDR3 is given with its conserved first and last residue. The order of the fields is J gene, clone size, D gene, CDR3 length, V gene, CDR3 DNA, CDR3 protein. The D gene is left open where the match is weak. Rows give clone size only sometimes, using once, few, many, or a class for an expanded clone.

J gene: TRBJ1-2; clone size: NA; D gene: NA; CDR3 length: 13; V gene: TRBV28; CDR3 DNA: TGTGCCAGCAGTTTATCTGGCGGCTATGGCTACACCTTC; CDR3 protein: CASSLSGGYGYTF
J gene: TRBJ1-5; clone size: NA; D gene: TRBD1; CDR3 length: 15; V gene: TRBV30; CDR3 DNA: TGTGCCTGGGGCCGGGACAGGGTCAGTGAAGGGCCCCAGCATTTT; CDR3 protein: CAWGRDRVSEGPQHF
J gene: TRBJ2-7; clone size: NA; D gene: NA; CDR3 length: 13; V gene: TRBV7-2; CDR3 DNA: TGTGCCAGCAGCGAGGCGCTAACCTACGAGCAGTACTTC; CDR3 protein: CASSEALTYEQYF
J gene: TRBJ1-6; clone size: NA; D gene: NA; CDR3 length: 16; V gene: TRBV19; CDR3 DNA: TGTGCCAGTAGTATGTTGGGCAGCTCCTATAATTCACCCCTCCACTTT; CDR3 protein: CASSMLGSSYNSPLHF
J gene: TRBJ2-5; clone size: few; D gene: NA; CDR3 length: 14; V gene: TRBV19; CDR3 DNA: TGTGCCAGTAGTATAACAGGGATGGTGGAGACCCAGTACTTC; CDR3 protein: CASSITGMVETQYF
J gene: TRBJ2-3; clone size: NA; D gene: TRBD2; CDR3 length: 15; V gene: TRBV2; CDR3 DNA: TGTGCCAGCAGAACCAGCGGGAGGGCCGGGGATACGCAGTATTTT; CDR3 protein: CASRTSGRAGDTQYF
J gene: TRBJ2-5; clone size: NA; D gene: NA; CDR3 length: 16; V gene: TRBV7-3; CDR3 DNA: TGTGCCAGCAGCCCATCGGCTAGCAAATCCCAAGAGACCCAGTACTTC; CDR3 protein: CASSPSASKSQETQYF
J gene: TRBJ1-5; clone size: NA; D gene: TRBD1; CDR3 length: 15; V gene: TRBV6-6; CDR3 DNA: TGTGCCAGCAGTTACTCGACAGGGGACAATCAGCCCCAGCATTTT; CDR3 protein: CASSYSTGDNQPQHF
J gene: TRBJ2-3; clone size: NA; D gene: TRBD1; CDR3 length: 12; V gene: TRBV29-1; CDR3 DNA: TGCAGCGGGGACCCAGGGGGAAATACGCAGTATTTT; CDR3 protein: CSGDPGGNTQYF
J gene: TRBJ2-7; clone size: NA; D gene: NA; CDR3 length: 15; V gene: TRBV6-6; CDR3 DNA: TGTGCCAGCTGTCCTCCGGGGCAGCAGGGGTACGAGCAGTACTTC; CDR3 protein: CASCPPGQQGYEQYF
J gene: TRBJ2-5; clone size: NA; D gene: NA; CDR3 length: 12; V gene: TRBV18; CDR3 DNA: TGTGCCAGCTTCAGGGCAGGGGAGACCCAGTACTTC; CDR3 protein: CASFRAGETQYF
J gene: TRBJ2-1; clone size: NA; D gene: TRBD2; CDR3 length: 14; V gene: TRBV19; CDR3 DNA: TGTGCCAGTAGTACGGGACTAGCGTACAATGAGCAGTTCTTC; CDR3 protein: CASSTGLAYNEQFF
J gene: TRBJ2-3; clone size: NA; D gene: TRBD2; CDR3 length: 15; V gene: TRBV9; CDR3 DNA: TGTGCCAGCAGCGTGCGCCGGGGGGACGCAGATACGCAGTATTTT; CDR3 protein: CASSVRRGDADTQYF
J gene: TRBJ2-4; clone size: NA; D gene: NA; CDR3 length: 15; V gene: TRBV27; CDR3 DNA: TGTGCCAGCAGTTTCTCGGGGTTAGCCAAAAACATTCAGTACTTC; CDR3 protein: CASSFSGLAKNIQYF
J gene: TRBJ1-2; clone size: NA; D gene: TRBD1; CDR3 length: 15; V gene: TRBV5-1; CDR3 DNA: TGCGCCAGCAGCTCAGGCGCAGGGGGGTTCGGTGGCTACACCTTC; CDR3 protein: CASSSGAGGFGGYTF
J gene: TRBJ2-1; clone size: NA; D gene: NA; CDR3 length: 11; V gene: TRBV7-2; CDR3 DNA: TGTGCCAGCAGCCCAGGGTGGGAGCAGTTCTTC; CDR3 protein: CASSPGWEQFF
J gene: TRBJ1-1; clone size: few; D gene: NA; CDR3 length: 12; V gene: TRBV28; CDR3 DNA: TGTGCCAGCAGATATCGTAGAGGGGAAGCTTTCTTT; CDR3 protein: CASRYRRGEAFF
J gene: TRBJ2-1; clone size: NA; D gene: TRBD2; CDR3 length: 16; V gene: TRBV19; CDR3 DNA: TGTGCCAGTAGTGGGAGCGGGAGACGGTCCTACAATGAGCAGTTCTTC; CDR3 protein: CASSGSGRRSYNEQFF
J gene: TRBJ2-7; clone size: NA; D gene: TRBD1; CDR3 length: 16; V gene: TRBV5-1; CDR3 DNA: TGCGCCAGCAGCTTAAGATGGGGACAGGGGGCAGGCGAGCAGTACTTC; CDR3 protein: CASSLRWGQGAGEQYF
J gene: TRBJ2-7; clone size: NA; D gene: TRBD2; CDR3 length: 15; V gene: TRBV7-2; CDR3 DNA: TGTGCCAGCAGCCCCAGCGGGACTAGGGACGACGAGCAGTACTTC; CDR3 protein: CASSPSGTRDDEQYF
J gene: TRBJ2-5; clone size: NA; D gene: NA; CDR3 length: 15; V gene: TRBV4-1; CDR3 DNA: TGCGCCAGCAGCCAAGTAGGGAGCCCCCCGGAGACCCAGTACTTC; CDR3 protein: CASSQVGSPPETQYF
J gene: TRBJ2-7; clone size: few; D gene: TRBD2; CDR3 length: 17; V gene: TRBV7-2; CDR3 DNA: TGTGCCAGCAGCTTAGTCGGCGGGGGGGCTTCTATCTACGAGCAGTACTTC; CDR3 protein: CASSLVGGGASIYEQYF
J gene: TRBJ2-7; clone size: NA; D gene: TRBD1; CDR3 length: 15; V gene: TRBV19; CDR3 DNA: TGTGCCAGTAGTCCTCCGGGACAGACCTTCTACGAGCAGTACTTC; CDR3 protein: CASSPPGQTFYEQYF
J gene: TRBJ1-3; clone size: many; D gene: NA; CDR3 length: 16; V gene: TRBV11-2; CDR3 DNA: TGTGCCAGCAGCCGATCCGCAGGCCACTCTGGAAACACCATATATTTT; CDR3 protein: CASSRSAGHSGNTIYF
J gene: TRBJ1-1; clone size: once; D gene: TRBD1; CDR3 length: 12; V gene: TRBV27; CDR3 DNA: TGTGCCAGCAGTCCACTCAGGGGGGAAGCTTTCTTT; CDR3 protein: CASSPLRGEAFF
J gene: TRBJ1-1; clone size: NA; D gene: NA; CDR3 length: 18; V gene: TRBV5-1; CDR3 DNA: TGCGCCAGCAGCGACGTATCAGGAGGCAGCGTCCCCTTAACTGAAGCTTTCTTT; CDR3 protein: CASSDVSGGSVPLTEAFF
J gene: TRBJ2-1; clone size: once; D gene: NA; CDR3 length: 15; V gene: TRBV10-3; CDR3 DNA: TGTGCCATCAGAGCAGGGGACCACAACTACAATGAGCAGTTCTTC; CDR3 protein: CAIRAGDHNYNEQFF
J gene: TRBJ1-3; clone size: NA; D gene: NA; CDR3 length: 16; V gene: TRBV10-3; CDR3 DNA: TGTGCCATCAGTGAACCAAACAGTGGCTCTGGAAACACCATATATTTT; CDR3 protein: CAISEPNSGSGNTIYF
J gene: TRBJ2-5; clone size: NA; D gene: NA; CDR3 length: 14; V gene: TRBV7-9; CDR3 DNA: TGTTCCAGCAGCCCAGAGGCTAGCTGGGAGACCCAGTACTTC; CDR3 protein: CSSSPEASWETQYF
J gene: TRBJ2-1; clone size: NA; D gene: NA; CDR3 length: 14; V gene: TRBV15; CDR3 DNA: TGTGCCACCAGCACACAATCCCCCCCCAATGAGCAGTTCTTC; CDR3 protein: CATSTQSPPNEQFF
J gene: TRBJ2-7; clone size: once; D gene: TRBD2; CDR3 length: 17; V gene: TRBV5-4; CDR3 DNA: TGTGCCAGCAGCCGAGGGACTAGCGGGAGAGGAGGGGGCGAGCAGTACTTC; CDR3 protein: CASSRGTSGRGGGEQYF
J gene: TRBJ2-5; clone size: NA; D gene: TRBD2; CDR3 length: 18; V gene: TRBV5-8; CDR3 DNA: TGTGCCAGCAGCAGCGGCCGCCGACTAGCGGGAGGGGAAGAGACCCAGTACTTC; CDR3 protein: CASSSGRRLAGGEETQYF
J gene: TRBJ2-3; clone size: NA; D gene: TRBD2; CDR3 length: 16; V gene: TRBV28; CDR3 DNA: TGTGCCAGCAGTCCCTGGGGTGCGGGAGATAGAGATACGCAGTATTTT; CDR3 protein: CASSPWGAGDRDTQYF
J gene: TRBJ1-4; clone size: NA; D gene: NA; CDR3 length: 14; V gene: TRBV28; CDR3 DNA: TGTGCCAGCACTTACACGACAACTAATGAAAAACTGTTTTTT; CDR3 protein: CASTYTTTNEKLFF
J gene: TRBJ2-5; clone size: NA; D gene: NA; CDR3 length: 16; V gene: TRBV4-3; CDR3 DNA: TGCGCCAGCAGCCAAGATGGTGGGGGGGCCCAAGAGACCCAGTACTTC; CDR3 protein: CASSQDGGGAQETQYF